These 5 T cell receptor beta chains came from one sample sequenced in a study of blood T cell repertoires in COVID-19. Clones were sequenced by immunoSEQ multiplex PCR, and TCRdb holds only the in-frame ones, with some missing. Of tens of thousands of clones listed, 86% are singletons. Source material: peripheral blood. These receptor sequences come from a human donor in a cohort sampled during active COVID-19.

The chain couples TRBV5-1 to TRBJ2-7; 11 bases map to TRBD2. Losses at the gene ends were 0 bases for V and 0 bases for J; bases not matched to a gene: 8. The CDR3 spans 18 residues. The germline gives CDR1 SGHRS, CDR2 YFSETQ. The CDR3, as DNA: TGCGCCAGCAGCTTGGCCTCTAGCGGGAGGTACAACTCCTACGAGCAGTACTTC. Translation gives CASSLASSGRYNSYEQYF.

The chain has TRBV12-3 or TRBV12-4 and TRBJ1-2; weak D call: TRBD1 (6 bases). The length of the CDR3 is 13 residues. V lost 10 bases and J lost 5, with 17 bases in between. CDR3 bases: TGTGCCATCAAGGCCGGGACACTATATGGCTACACCTTC. Amino acids: CAIKAGTLYGYTF.

The rearrangement uses TRBV27 and TRBJ2-1; 8 positions agree with TRBD1. The junction had 11 bases not matched to a gene; V was cut back by 6 bases and J by 7 bases. Germline V gives CDR1 MNHEY, CDR2 SMNVEV (reference sequence). CDR3 length: 15 residues. CDR3 sequence reads: CASRPAGQGMNEQFF. The CDR3 coding sequence is TGTGCCAGCAGACCTGCCGGACAGGGAATGAATGAGCAGTTCTTC.

The chain combines TRBV7-6 with TRBJ1-1, with 8 bases fitting TRBD1. The CDR3 runs to 13 residues. Trimming cost V 3 bases and J 11 bases; bases outside gene matches: 8. Germline CDR1 is SGHVS and CDR2 is FNYEAQ. The CDR3 region is CASSLRAQGGAFF. The CDR3 DNA sequence: TGTGCCAGCAGCTTGCGGGCACAGGGGGGGGCTTTCTTT.

CDR3 sequence reads: CASSLAGGPYNEQFF. As DNA, the CDR3 is TGTGCCAGCAGTTTAGCGGGGGGACCTTACAATGAGCAGTTCTTC. The V and J genes are TRBV6-1 and TRBJ2-1, with TRBD2 identical over 10 bases. The CDR3 spans 15 residues. CDR1 and CDR2 (germline): MNHNS, SASEGT. V was pared by 5 bases and J by 4 bases, with 5 bases of the junction left unmatched.